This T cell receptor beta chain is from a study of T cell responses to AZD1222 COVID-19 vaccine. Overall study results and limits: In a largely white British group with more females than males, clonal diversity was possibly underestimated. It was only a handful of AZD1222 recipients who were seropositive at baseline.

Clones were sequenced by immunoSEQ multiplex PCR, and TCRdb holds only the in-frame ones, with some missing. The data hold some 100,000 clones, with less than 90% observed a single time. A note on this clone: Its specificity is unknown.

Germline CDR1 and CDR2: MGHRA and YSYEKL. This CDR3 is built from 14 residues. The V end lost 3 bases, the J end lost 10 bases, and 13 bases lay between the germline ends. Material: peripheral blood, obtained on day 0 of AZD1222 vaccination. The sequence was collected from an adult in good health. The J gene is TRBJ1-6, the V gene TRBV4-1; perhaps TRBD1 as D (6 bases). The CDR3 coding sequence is TGCGCCAGCAGCCAGGCTAACAGGGACTCACCCCTCCACTTT. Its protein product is CASSQANRDSPLHF.